This TCR beta chain was sequenced in a study of T cell repertoires in cytomegalovirus infection. This clonotype occurred many times. Its cognate antigen is unknown. Germline V gives CDR1 SGHTA, CDR2 FQGNSA. This CDR3 has 15 residues. V was pared by 1 base and J by 7 bases, with 17 bases between. MiXCR, run by TCRdb on the reads, gives a single entry per CDR3 protein. The sample lists some 320,000 distinct CDR3 sequences, just under 30% occurring once. The clonotype was recovered from a human donor in good health (CMV status not recorded). Some clones in this sample may be carry-over from other donors' samples. V gene TRBV7-2 combines with J gene TRBJ2-7; D unclear. The input for sequencing was cultured PBMCs, taken from culture after CMV antigen stimulation. For the CDR3, the DNA is TGTGCCAGCAGCTTAGATCCCTCAGCGTTTTGGGAGCAGTACTTC. Protein sequence: CASSLDPSAFWEQYF.